Listed below are T cell receptor beta chains from one sample, sequenced in a study of cytomegalovirus exposure and HLA in healthy donors. Generated by immunoSEQ multiplex PCR, the TCRdb table keeps only in-frame clones and is missing some. The sample consists of 100,000 to 150,000 clones, about 73% of them appearing once. The sample was PBMCs. These receptors were obtained from a woman aged 40 to 55 in good health and CMV-seronegative. The CDR3 runs from the conserved cysteine through the conserved F or W. Fields, in order: J gene, V gene, D gene, clone size, CDR3 protein, CDR3 DNA. D genes are given only for firm matches. Not all rows give a size; the values are once, few, many and, for expanded clones, a class.

J: TRBJ2-5; V: TRBV11-2; D: .; size: .; CDR3: CASSNDLAGYVRGETQYF; DNA: TGTGCCAGCAGCAATGACTTGGCGGGATACGTAAGGGGAGAGACCCAGTACTTC
J: TRBJ2-4; V: TRBV2; D: .; size: .; CDR3: CASKGEIQYF; DNA: TGTGCCAGCAAAGGGGAAATTCAGTACTTC
J: TRBJ2-6; V: TRBV2; D: .; size: .; CDR3: CASSDSGANGLTF; DNA: TGTGCCAGCAGTGACTCTGGGGCCAACGGCCTGACTTTC
J: TRBJ2-7; V: TRBV5-1; D: .; size: .; CDR3: CASSPGTPGLEQYF; DNA: TGCGCCAGCAGCCCGGGGACTCCCGGGCTCGAGCAGTACTTC
J: TRBJ2-1; V: TRBV15; D: .; size: .; CDR3: CATSRNSGTVYNEQFF; DNA: TGTGCCACCAGCAGAAACTCCGGGACTGTCTACAATGAGCAGTTCTTC
J: TRBJ1-2; V: TRBV9; D: .; size: .; CDR3: CASSVSGVATPSPYGYTF; DNA: TGTGCCAGCAGCGTCTCAGGGGTAGCCACACCCTCACCCTATGGCTACACCTTC
J: TRBJ2-7; V: TRBV28; D: TRBD2; size: once; CDR3: CASRLAGGSSYEQYF; DNA: TGTGCCAGCAGACTAGCGGGAGGGAGCTCCTACGAGCAGTACTTC
J: TRBJ2-2; V: TRBV9; D: .; size: .; CDR3: CASSVGASNTGELFF; DNA: TGTGCCAGCAGCGTAGGAGCCTCGAACACCGGGGAGCTGTTTTTT
J: TRBJ1-3; V: TRBV15; D: TRBD1; size: .; CDR3: CATSGGTGVGNTIYF; DNA: TGTGCCACCAGTGGCGGGACAGGGGTTGGAAACACCATATATTTT
J: TRBJ2-4; V: TRBV7-9; D: .; size: .; CDR3: CASSWEVEDAGLRRIQYF; DNA: TGTGCCAGCAGCTGGGAAGTTGAAGATGCGGGACTTCGTAGGATTCAGTACTTC
J: TRBJ2-7; V: TRBV28; D: TRBD1; size: .; CDR3: CASTRDRTYEQYF; DNA: TGTGCCAGCACCCGGGACAGGACCTACGAGCAGTACTTC
J: TRBJ2-2; V: TRBV4-2; D: TRBD2; size: .; CDR3: CASSRTSGRDTGELFF; DNA: TGTGCCAGCAGCCGGACTAGCGGGAGAGACACCGGGGAGCTGTTTTTT
J: TRBJ2-7; V: TRBV27; D: .; size: .; CDR3: CASSLTPPRRVTYEQYF; DNA: TGTGCCAGCAGTTTAACCCCCCCCAGGCGGGTCACCTACGAGCAGTACTTC
J: TRBJ2-5; V: TRBV6-9; D: TRBD2; size: .; CDR3: CASSSRGLAGGPPGETQYF; DNA: TGTGCCAGCAGTTCCAGAGGACTAGCGGGAGGGCCCCCTGGGGAGACCCAGTACTTC
J: TRBJ2-1; V: TRBV14; D: TRBD2; size: .; CDR3: CASSRLAGGGNEQFF; DNA: TGTGCCAGCAGCCGACTAGCGGGAGGGGGAAATGAGCAGTTCTTC
J: TRBJ1-5; V: TRBV27; D: TRBD1; size: .; CDR3: CASSHRGGYQPQHF; DNA: TGTGCCAGCAGTCACAGGGGCGGATATCAGCCCCAGCATTTT
J: TRBJ2-4; V: TRBV6-1; D: .; size: few; CDR3: CASSATGPLAKNIQYF; DNA: TGTGCCAGCAGTGCCACAGGACCCCTAGCCAAAAACATTCAGTACTTC
J: TRBJ2-7; V: TRBV10-3; D: .; size: .; CDR3: CAIRVALSYEQYF; DNA: TGTGCCATCAGGGTAGCGTTATCCTACGAGCAGTACTTC
J: TRBJ2-5; V: TRBV7-3; D: .; size: .; CDR3: CASSFPGETQYF; DNA: TGTGCCAGCAGCTTCCCGGGGGAGACCCAGTACTTC
J: TRBJ1-4; V: TRBV19; D: .; size: .; CDR3: CASSRGKGNEKLFF; DNA: TGTGCCAGTAGTAGGGGCAAGGGGAATGAAAAACTGTTTTTT
J: TRBJ2-5; V: TRBV27; D: .; size: .; CDR3: CASSLFVGAPETQYF; DNA: TGTGCCAGCAGTTTATTTGTAGGGGCCCCAGAGACCCAGTACTTC
J: TRBJ2-3; V: TRBV6-5; D: TRBD1; size: .; CDR3: CASSRQGDTDTQYF; DNA: TGTGCCAGCAGCCGACAGGGTGACACAGATACGCAGTATTTT
J: TRBJ2-5; V: TRBV9; D: TRBD2; size: few; CDR3: CASSVGAGGGETQYF; DNA: TGTGCCAGCAGCGTAGGTGCGGGAGGAGGAGAGACCCAGTACTTC
J: TRBJ2-5; V: TRBV7-2; D: .; size: .; CDR3: CASTLGSVIETQYF; DNA: TGTGCCAGCACCCTAGGGAGCGTAATAGAGACCCAGTACTTC
J: TRBJ2-1; V: TRBV4-1; D: TRBD1; size: .; CDR3: CASSQVGDRVSNEQFF; DNA: TGCGCCAGCAGCCAAGTTGGGGACAGGGTCAGCAATGAGCAGTTCTTC
J: TRBJ2-3; V: TRBV18; D: TRBD2; size: .; CDR3: CASSPVAGGTDTQYF; DNA: TGTGCCAGCTCACCAGTAGCGGGAGGCACAGATACGCAGTATTTT
J: TRBJ1-2; V: TRBV29-1; D: .; size: .; CDR3: CSVVASNYGYTF; DNA: TGCAGCGTTGTCGCTAGTAACTATGGCTACACCTTC
J: TRBJ1-2; V: TRBV6-5; D: .; size: .; CDR3: CASLQGWGNYGYTF; DNA: TGTGCCAGCCTTCAGGGTTGGGGAAACTATGGCTACACCTTC
J: TRBJ2-7; V: TRBV6-6; D: TRBD1; size: .; CDR3: CASSSRDRELKDEQYF; DNA: TGTGCCAGCAGTTCCCGGGACAGGGAATTGAAGGACGAGCAGTACTTC
J: TRBJ2-5; V: TRBV5-6; D: .; size: .; CDR3: CASSVGQPGGTQYF; DNA: TGTGCCAGCAGCGTTGGACAGCCCGGCGGGACCCAGTACTTC
J: TRBJ2-5; V: TRBV10-2; D: .; size: .; CDR3: CASLDRVQETQYF; DNA: TGCGCCAGCCTCGACAGAGTTCAAGAGACCCAGTACTTC
J: TRBJ1-1; V: TRBV6-6; D: .; size: .; CDR3: CASSYRRTETAFF; DNA: TGTGCCAGCAGTTACAGAAGGACAGAAACGGCTTTCTTT
J: TRBJ2-1; V: TRBV28; D: TRBD2; size: .; CDR3: CASSRGGSSYNEQFF; DNA: TGTGCCAGCAGCCGGGGGGGATCCTCCTACAATGAGCAGTTCTTC
J: TRBJ2-3; V: TRBV13; D: TRBD2; size: few; CDR3: CASSSPGTSGYTQYF; DNA: TGTGCCAGCAGCTCACCAGGGACTAGCGGATATACGCAGTATTTT
J: TRBJ2-7; V: TRBV27; D: TRBD2; size: .; CDR3: CASSPLSGGYEQYF; DNA: TGTGCCAGCAGTCCTCTGAGCGGGGGGTACGAGCAGTACTTC
J: TRBJ2-5; V: TRBV19; D: .; size: once; CDR3: CASRQAGETQYF; DNA: TGTGCCAGTCGACAGGCGGGAGAGACCCAGTACTTC
J: TRBJ2-7; V: TRBV19; D: TRBD2; size: .; CDR3: CASSRSGRGSYEQYF; DNA: TGTGCCAGTAGCCGTAGCGGGAGGGGTTCCTACGAGCAGTACTTC